This T cell receptor (beta chain) was profiled in a study of molecular identifiers for immune sequencing clone quantification. Study-level information: In replicates, RNA from roughly 20,000 or 100,000 naive CD8 cells was divided five ways and four parts were sequenced.

On this clonotype: The antigen is undetermined. The CDR3 ends on some other residue instead of the conserved phenylalanine or tryptophan, so this is likely a read error.

Preparation methods for the bulk TCR libraries were those previously described, with listed TCR primers. TCRdb reprocessed the PCR reads via MiXCR and lists one record per CDR3 protein. The table records about 500,000 distinct CDR3 sequences, around a fifth of them present only once. Overall study findings and caveats: Barcode-sharing identical TCR molecules could underestimate highly expanded clone sizes.

The CD8+CD4-CCR7+CD45RA+ phenotype defined the sorted naive CD8 T cells. Germline CDR1 SGHKS, CDR2 YYEKEE (reference sequence). V was pared by 5 bases and J by 5 bases, with 19 bases between. The CDR3 is 15 amino acids. The sample taken for sequencing was naive CD8+ T cells from blood, with Jurkat cell RNA spiked in. The subset: FACS-sorted CD8+CD4-CCR7+CD45RA+ naive T cells. The rearrangement joins TRBV5-5 to TRBJ2-5, with D maybe TRBD1 (6 bases). The clonotype was recovered from a human donor in good health. Some libraries in this study had Jurkat cell RNA spiked in. This CDR3 is CASRQTGTTGETQYS. CDR3 nucleotide sequence: TGTGCCAGCAGACAAACAGGGACGACTGGCGAGACCCAGTACTCC.